This TCR beta chain is drawn from a study of blood T cell repertoires in COVID-19. Study-level background: T cells, B-cell-depleted T cells, or PBMCs provided the cDNA or gDNA that served as material.

Clones were read by immunoSEQ multiplex PCR, and TCRdb kept only the in-frame ones, dropping some. This table holds under 250,000 clones, 70% to 90% found once. V trimming: 8 bases; J trimming: 5 bases; junction bases outside the gene matches: 17. This CDR3 spans 17 amino acids. CDR1 is SGHVS and CDR2 is FQNEAQ in the germline V gene. Adults between about 18 and 89 years of age took part from 24 US areas. Researchers sorted participants into cohorts using their self-reported clinical history. Sequencing used PBMCs or T cells enriched from blood (not recorded which). The V and J genes are TRBV7-8 and TRBJ1-1, with 10 bases lining up with TRBD1. This receptor was identified in a man aged 25 to 40 who had recovered from COVID-19. The CDR3 nucleotides read TGTGCCAGCTTCAACCCCGGGACAGGGGTCATGTCAACTGAAGCTTTCTTT. This gives the protein CASFNPGTGVMSTEAFF.